A selection of T cell receptor beta chains follows, all from one sample in a study of CD8 T cells in ankylosing spondylitis. One entry per CDR3 protein results from TCRdb running MiXCR on the 5' RACE reads. The data contain around 130,000 distinct CDR3 sequences, about 6.5% of them singletons. Sequencing input: blood, either unsorted or a sorted T cell fraction (not recorded which). These receptors originate from a male donor with ankylosing spondylitis or in good health (not recorded which). Both conserved end residues are part of each CDR3. Fields, in order: J gene, clone size, D gene, V gene, CDR3 protein, CDR3 DNA. The D gene is left open where the match is weak. A clone size is listed for some rows: how often the clone was seen (once, few, many), or a class if it is expanded.

j_call: TRBJ2-7; clone_size: many; d_call: NA; v_call: TRBV7-2; cdr3_aa: CASSLVGGIVSYEQYF; cdr3_nt: TGTGCCAGCAGCTTAGTTGGCGGGATTGTCTCCTACGAGCAGTACTTC
j_call: TRBJ2-1; clone_size: many; d_call: NA; v_call: TRBV20-1; cdr3_aa: CSADIQIGGGNEQFF; cdr3_nt: TGCAGTGCCGATATCCAAATAGGGGGGGGGAATGAGCAGTTCTTC
j_call: TRBJ1-1; clone_size: NA; d_call: NA; v_call: TRBV7-3; cdr3_aa: CASSPHPNTEAFF; cdr3_nt: TGTGCCAGCAGCCCCCATCCGAACACTGAAGCTTTCTTT
j_call: TRBJ2-1; clone_size: NA; d_call: NA; v_call: TRBV12-3/TRBV12-4; cdr3_aa: CASSLRLVRNEQFF; cdr3_nt: TGTGCCAGCAGTCTCAGACTAGTCCGGAATGAGCAGTTCTTC
j_call: TRBJ2-1; clone_size: many; d_call: TRBD1; v_call: TRBV3-1; cdr3_aa: CASSQRTGGLANEQFF; cdr3_nt: TGTGCCAGCAGCCAAAGGACAGGGGGTCTGGCAAATGAGCAGTTCTTC
j_call: TRBJ1-2; clone_size: many; d_call: NA; v_call: TRBV20-1; cdr3_aa: CSARDWVFLEKGGYTF; cdr3_nt: TGCAGTGCTAGAGATTGGGTGTTCTTGGAAAAAGGAGGCTACACCTTC
j_call: TRBJ2-7; clone_size: many; d_call: TRBD1; v_call: TRBV29-1; cdr3_aa: CSVVTGQGYEQYF; cdr3_nt: TGCAGCGTTGTGACGGGACAGGGCTACGAGCAGTACTTC
j_call: TRBJ1-2; clone_size: many; d_call: NA; v_call: TRBV5-1; cdr3_aa: CASSFGTGSNYGYTF; cdr3_nt: TGCGCCAGCAGCTTCGGAACAGGGTCGAACTATGGCTACACCTTC
j_call: TRBJ2-1; clone_size: many; d_call: TRBD1; v_call: TRBV6-2/TRBV6-3; cdr3_aa: CASSYPTGGLRNEQFF; cdr3_nt: TGTGCCAGCAGCTATCCGACAGGGGGCTTGCGCAATGAGCAGTTCTTC
j_call: TRBJ2-7; clone_size: many; d_call: NA; v_call: TRBV27; cdr3_aa: CASSFRESFYEQYF; cdr3_nt: TGTGCCAGCAGTTTTCGGGAGAGCTTCTACGAGCAGTACTTC
j_call: TRBJ2-1; clone_size: many; d_call: NA; v_call: TRBV29-1; cdr3_aa: CSVEAGSSYNEQFF; cdr3_nt: TGCAGCGTTGAAGCGGGGAGCTCCTACAATGAGCAGTTCTTC
j_call: TRBJ2-1; clone_size: many; d_call: TRBD2; v_call: TRBV20-1; cdr3_aa: CSARGGRNSYNEQFF; cdr3_nt: TGCAGTGCTAGGGGGGGGAGAAACTCCTACAATGAGCAGTTCTTC
j_call: TRBJ1-4; clone_size: many; d_call: NA; v_call: TRBV7-6; cdr3_aa: CASSLGSDAEKLFF; cdr3_nt: TGTGCCAGCAGCTTAGGTTCCGATGCTGAAAAACTGTTTTTT
j_call: TRBJ2-5; clone_size: many; d_call: NA; v_call: TRBV12-3/TRBV12-4; cdr3_aa: CASSNVDFQETQYF; cdr3_nt: TGTGCCAGCTCGAATGTAGACTTCCAAGAGACCCAGTACTTC
j_call: TRBJ2-1; clone_size: many; d_call: NA; v_call: TRBV5-1; cdr3_aa: CASSLMTADEQFF; cdr3_nt: TGCGCCAGCAGCTTGATGACTGCGGATGAGCAGTTCTTC
j_call: TRBJ2-1; clone_size: many; d_call: NA; v_call: TRBV5-1; cdr3_aa: CASSFEPQPYNEQFF; cdr3_nt: TGCGCCAGCAGCTTCGAACCCCAACCCTACAATGAGCAGTTCTTC
j_call: TRBJ2-7; clone_size: many; d_call: NA; v_call: TRBV5-1; cdr3_aa: CASTIRQAGSYEQYF; cdr3_nt: TGCGCCAGCACCATCCGCCAGGCAGGGAGCTACGAGCAGTACTTC
j_call: TRBJ2-2; clone_size: few; d_call: TRBD1; v_call: TRBV12-3/TRBV12-4; cdr3_aa: CASTTRGLVTGELFF; cdr3_nt: TGTGCCAGCACCACCAGGGGGCTGGTCACCGGGGAGCTGTTTTTT
j_call: TRBJ1-1; clone_size: NA; d_call: TRBD1; v_call: TRBV14; cdr3_aa: CASSPGTGRNTEAFF; cdr3_nt: TGTGCCAGCAGCCCTGGGACAGGGAGAAACACTGAAGCTTTCTTT
j_call: TRBJ2-4; clone_size: many; d_call: NA; v_call: TRBV11-1; cdr3_aa: CASSLDVETIQYF; cdr3_nt: TGTGCCAGCAGCTTAGATGTGGAGACCATTCAGTACTTC
j_call: TRBJ1-1; clone_size: many; d_call: NA; v_call: TRBV7-8; cdr3_aa: CASSLIFSGSPHTEAFF; cdr3_nt: TGTGCCAGCAGCTTAATATTTTCGGGGAGTCCGCACACTGAAGCTTTCTTT
j_call: TRBJ2-3; clone_size: many; d_call: NA; v_call: TRBV6-4; cdr3_aa: CASMPGAGEDTQYF; cdr3_nt: TGTGCCAGCATGCCGGGAGCCGGAGAGGATACGCAGTATTTT
j_call: TRBJ1-1; clone_size: many; d_call: TRBD1; v_call: TRBV5-1; cdr3_aa: CASSLRPTGADTEAFF; cdr3_nt: TGCGCCAGCAGCCTCAGACCCACAGGGGCGGACACTGAAGCTTTCTTT
j_call: TRBJ2-1; clone_size: NA; d_call: TRBD1; v_call: TRBV6-2/TRBV6-3; cdr3_aa: CASSYLRTGRNEQFF; cdr3_nt: TGTGCCAGCAGTTACTTGAGGACAGGGCGAAATGAGCAGTTCTTC
j_call: TRBJ2-3; clone_size: many; d_call: TRBD2; v_call: TRBV7-2; cdr3_aa: CASRKPGLGSDTQYF; cdr3_nt: TGTGCCAGCAGAAAACCGGGACTAGGGTCAGATACGCAGTATTTT
j_call: TRBJ2-6; clone_size: many; d_call: NA; v_call: TRBV3-1; cdr3_aa: CASSQDFPRTSGANVLTF; cdr3_nt: TGTGCCAGCAGCCAAGATTTCCCCAGGACCTCTGGGGCCAACGTCCTGACTTTC
j_call: TRBJ2-7; clone_size: many; d_call: NA; v_call: TRBV20-1; cdr3_aa: CSASDSNEQYF; cdr3_nt: TGCAGTGCTAGTGACAGTAACGAGCAGTACTTC
j_call: TRBJ2-7; clone_size: many; d_call: NA; v_call: TRBV2; cdr3_aa: CASSSPLRIYEQYF; cdr3_nt: TGTGCCAGCAGCTCGCCCCTACGGATTTACGAGCAGTACTTC
j_call: TRBJ2-2; clone_size: many; d_call: TRBD2; v_call: TRBV5-1; cdr3_aa: CASSGPLAGGSPDTGELFF; cdr3_nt: TGCGCCAGCAGCGGTCCGCTAGCGGGGGGGTCCCCCGACACCGGGGAGCTGTTTTTT
j_call: TRBJ2-1; clone_size: NA; d_call: NA; v_call: TRBV3-1; cdr3_aa: CASSQDPGRAGNEQFF; cdr3_nt: TGTGCCAGCAGCCAAGATCCGGGGCGGGCAGGTAATGAGCAGTTCTTC
j_call: TRBJ1-1; clone_size: many; d_call: NA; v_call: TRBV7-2; cdr3_aa: CASSTQGNTEAFF; cdr3_nt: TGTGCCAGCAGCACACAGGGGAACACTGAAGCTTTCTTT
j_call: TRBJ1-4; clone_size: many; d_call: NA; v_call: TRBV20-1; cdr3_aa: CSASRSQGREKLFF; cdr3_nt: TGCAGTGCTAGTCGGAGTCAGGGGCGTGAAAAACTGTTTTTT
j_call: TRBJ2-7; clone_size: many; d_call: NA; v_call: TRBV3-1; cdr3_aa: CASSQEREETEQYF; cdr3_nt: TGTGCCAGCAGCCAAGAGCGCGAGGAGACCGAGCAGTACTTC
j_call: TRBJ2-7; clone_size: many; d_call: TRBD1; v_call: TRBV29-1; cdr3_aa: CSVAEGAGGGEQYF; cdr3_nt: TGCAGCGTTGCAGAGGGGGCTGGCGGAGGCGAGCAGTACTTC
j_call: TRBJ1-4; clone_size: many; d_call: NA; v_call: TRBV6-5; cdr3_aa: CASSYKGPSSEKLFF; cdr3_nt: TGTGCCAGCAGTTACAAAGGGCCCTCCAGCGAAAAACTGTTTTTT
j_call: TRBJ1-2; clone_size: few; d_call: NA; v_call: TRBV5-2; cdr3_aa: CARAPRMNYGYTF; cdr3_nt: TGTGCCAGGGCCCCCCGGATGAACTATGGCTACACCTTC
j_call: TRBJ2-7; clone_size: many; d_call: NA; v_call: TRBV18; cdr3_aa: CASSQTVGPQYEQYF; cdr3_nt: TGTGCCAGCTCACAAACAGTGGGCCCCCAATACGAGCAGTACTTC
j_call: TRBJ1-5; clone_size: many; d_call: TRBD1; v_call: TRBV5-1; cdr3_aa: CASSLIGRGDQPQHF; cdr3_nt: TGCGCCAGCAGCTTGATCGGCAGGGGGGATCAGCCCCAGCATTTT
j_call: TRBJ2-1; clone_size: many; d_call: NA; v_call: TRBV20-1; cdr3_aa: CSASPRTSLYNEQFF; cdr3_nt: TGCAGTGCTAGCCCGAGAACTAGCCTCTACAATGAGCAGTTCTTC
j_call: TRBJ2-2; clone_size: many; d_call: TRBD1; v_call: TRBV29-1; cdr3_aa: CSAGTASNTGELFF; cdr3_nt: TGCAGCGCCGGGACAGCCTCGAACACCGGGGAGCTGTTTTTT
j_call: TRBJ2-3; clone_size: many; d_call: TRBD1; v_call: TRBV7-8; cdr3_aa: CASSWDPGQGPDTQYF; cdr3_nt: TGTGCCAGCAGCTGGGATCCGGGACAGGGCCCAGATACGCAGTATTTT
j_call: TRBJ2-7; clone_size: many; d_call: NA; v_call: TRBV25-1; cdr3_aa: CASSDITPGQTYEQYF; cdr3_nt: TGTGCCAGCAGTGACATAACACCGGGACAAACCTACGAGCAGTACTTC
j_call: TRBJ1-5; clone_size: many; d_call: TRBD1; v_call: TRBV3-1; cdr3_aa: CASSRGTGANQPQHF; cdr3_nt: TGTGCCAGCAGCAGAGGGACAGGAGCAAATCAGCCCCAGCATTTT
j_call: TRBJ1-2; clone_size: many; d_call: NA; v_call: TRBV29-1; cdr3_aa: CSVGGQGHYGYTF; cdr3_nt: TGCAGCGTTGGAGGTCAGGGCCACTATGGCTACACCTTC
j_call: TRBJ1-2; clone_size: many; d_call: NA; v_call: TRBV29-1; cdr3_aa: CSQRWKGTDGYTF; cdr3_nt: TGCAGCCAACGTTGGAAAGGGACGGATGGCTACACCTTC
j_call: TRBJ1-5; clone_size: many; d_call: TRBD1; v_call: TRBV12-3/TRBV12-4; cdr3_aa: CASSPGTGGGNQPQHF; cdr3_nt: TGTGCCAGCAGTCCTGGGACAGGGGGGGGCAATCAGCCCCAGCATTTT